This T cell receptor beta chain was recorded in a study of cytomegalovirus exposure and HLA in healthy donors. The CDR3 contains 13 residues. Per the germline V gene, CDR1 is SGHTA and CDR2 is FQGNSA. V lost 3 bases and J lost 4, with 9 bases in between. To note about this clone: Its antigen is currently unknown.

PCR amplification relied on 60 Vbeta primers (plus 13 Jbeta primers). Assay: immunoSEQ multiplex PCR; the TCRdb copy retains only in-frame clones and omits some. The sample lists around 90,000 clones; approximately 80% were seen once. Overall study results and limits: In a later analysis, donors in an Asian-associated ancestry cluster reportedly had fewer N-insertions in productive TCRs than the cohort mean. Earlier analysis looked at TCR beta V segments, and most were productive about 90% or about 30% of the time. The study recorded 160 or so TCR beta chains that were cytomegalovirus-associated. It is likely that the observed cluster of highly shared sequence variants was a sequencing artifact.

The clonotype comes from a man aged 50 to 59 in good health and CMV-seronegative. The chain links TRBV7-2 to TRBJ1-1; no firm D call. Specimen: PBMCs. This CDR3 is CASSFQDLTEAFF. Written as DNA, the CDR3 is TGTGCCAGCAGCTTTCAGGATCTCACTGAAGCTTTCTTT.